This is a list of T cell receptor beta chains from one sample in a study of T cells after yellow fever vaccination. MiXCR, applied by TCRdb to the 5' RACE reads, yields one record per CDR3 protein. The profile shows around 230,000 distinct CDR3 sequences, more than 6.5% of them singletons. The input for sequencing was CD4+ T cells sorted from PBMCs, taken on the day of the yellow fever booster vaccination. The origin of the receptors is a man aged 25-45 years who received the YFV17D yellow fever vaccine. Both conserved end residues are part of each CDR3. D genes are given only for firm matches.

v_call,d_call,j_call,cdr3_aa
TRBV18,.,TRBJ2-7,CASSPIGDSSYEQYF
TRBV7-6,.,TRBJ2-7,CASSPRAQGAYEQYF
TRBV20-1,TRBD1,TRBJ2-5,CSAPPTRDRQETQYF
TRBV5-1,TRBD1,TRBJ2-7,CASSPPDRGYEQYF
TRBV20-1,TRBD1,TRBJ2-3,CSATRDRGFTDTQYF
TRBV3-1,.,TRBJ1-1,CASSRSENMNTEAFF
TRBV11-2,TRBD1,TRBJ2-5,CASSLIITGGRETQYF
TRBV18,TRBD1,TRBJ1-2,CASSLDRGLAYGYTF
TRBV4-2,.,TRBJ1-1,CASSTTLGGGFGTEAFF
TRBV11-2,.,TRBJ1-1,CASSLELSRVMNTEAFF
TRBV27,.,TRBJ2-2,CASTLTPFNTGELFF
TRBV2,.,TRBJ1-5,CASSRTLSNQPQHF
TRBV5-1,TRBD1,TRBJ2-2,CASSLADRAVDGELFF
TRBV27,TRBD1,TRBJ2-7,CASSGQGIGEQYF
TRBV5-1,TRBD1,TRBJ1-4,CASSLAGQDNEKLFF
TRBV3-1,TRBD2,TRBJ2-6,CASSPMSGRVTGANVLTF
TRBV28,.,TRBJ2-2,CASPSGLTGELFF
TRBV7-2,.,TRBJ2-1,CASSLWAIDTNEQFF
TRBV5-4,.,TRBJ2-3,CASSNPLGSDTQYF